This T cell receptor (beta chain) came from a study of esophageal squamous cell carcinoma under preoperative chemotherapy. Time point indicated: after preoperative PTX-NDP chemotherapy. TCRdb passed the PCR reads through MiXCR, listing each CDR3 protein once. There are over 25,000 distinct CDR3 sequences in the sample; approximately 55% occur only once, and roughly 20% lies in the top ten. The CDR3 consists of 16 residues. V shed 5 bases and J shed 2 bases, with 17 bases lying between them. This specimen was acquired from a patient given preoperative chemotherapy. The receptor's source is a human donor with esophageal squamous cell carcinoma. The donor label of this sample is uncertain. The rearrangement joins TRBV12-3 or TRBV12-4 to TRBJ2-3, with D possibly TRBD1 on 6 matching bases. The CDR3 nucleotides are TGTGCCAGCAGTGGGCCTGGGGGCCGTGCCACAGATACGCAGTATTTT. This sequence encodes CASSGPGGRATDTQYF.